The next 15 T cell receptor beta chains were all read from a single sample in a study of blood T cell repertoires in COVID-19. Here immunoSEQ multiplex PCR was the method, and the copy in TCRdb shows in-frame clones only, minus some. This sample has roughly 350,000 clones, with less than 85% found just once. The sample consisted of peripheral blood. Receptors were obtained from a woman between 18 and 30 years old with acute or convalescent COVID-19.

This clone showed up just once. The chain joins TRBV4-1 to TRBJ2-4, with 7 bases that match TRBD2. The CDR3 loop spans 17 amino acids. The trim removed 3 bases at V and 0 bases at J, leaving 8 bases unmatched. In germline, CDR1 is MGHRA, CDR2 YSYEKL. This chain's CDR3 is CASSQGGVSLAKNIQYF. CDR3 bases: TGCGCCAGCAGCCAGGGAGGGGTCTCACTAGCCAAAAACATTCAGTACTTC.

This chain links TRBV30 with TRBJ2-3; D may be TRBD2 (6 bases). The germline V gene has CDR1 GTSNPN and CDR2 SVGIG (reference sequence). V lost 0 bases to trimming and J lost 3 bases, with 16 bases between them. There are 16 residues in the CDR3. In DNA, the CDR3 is TGTGCCTGGAGTGTTTGGATGGGGGGAACGACAGATACGCAGTATTTT. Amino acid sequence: CAWSVWMGGTTDTQYF.

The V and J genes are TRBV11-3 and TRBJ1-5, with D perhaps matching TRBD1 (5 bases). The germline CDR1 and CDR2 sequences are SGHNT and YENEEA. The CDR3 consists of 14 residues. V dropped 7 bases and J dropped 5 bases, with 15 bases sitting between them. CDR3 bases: TGTGCCAGCACCCCTTGGGGCAAATATCAGCCCCAGCATTTT. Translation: CASTPWGKYQPQHF.

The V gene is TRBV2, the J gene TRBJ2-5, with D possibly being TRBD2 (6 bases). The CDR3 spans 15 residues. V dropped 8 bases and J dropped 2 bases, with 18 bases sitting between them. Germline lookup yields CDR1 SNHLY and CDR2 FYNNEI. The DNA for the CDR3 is TGTGCCAGCTCTGGGGGTAGCGGAGATCAAGAGACCCAGTACTTC. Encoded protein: CASSGGSGDQETQYF.

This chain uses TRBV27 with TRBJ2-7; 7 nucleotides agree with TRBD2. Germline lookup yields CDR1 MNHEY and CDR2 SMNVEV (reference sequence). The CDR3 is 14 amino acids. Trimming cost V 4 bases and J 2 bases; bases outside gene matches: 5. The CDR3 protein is CASSYEGGPYEQYF. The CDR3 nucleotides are TGTGCCAGCAGTTATGAGGGAGGGCCCTACGAGCAGTACTTC.

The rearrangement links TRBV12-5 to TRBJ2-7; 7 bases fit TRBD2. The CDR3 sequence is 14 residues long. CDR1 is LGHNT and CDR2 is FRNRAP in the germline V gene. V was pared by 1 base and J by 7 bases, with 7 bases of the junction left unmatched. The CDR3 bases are TGTGCTAGTGGTTTGGAGGGAGGGACGGTGGAGCAGTACTTC. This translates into CASGLEGGTVEQYF.

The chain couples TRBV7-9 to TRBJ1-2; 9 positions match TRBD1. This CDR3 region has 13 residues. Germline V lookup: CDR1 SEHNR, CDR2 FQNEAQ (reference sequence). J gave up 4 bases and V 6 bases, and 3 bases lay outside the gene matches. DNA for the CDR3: TGTGCCAGCAGTCTGGACAGGGGCTATGGCTACACCTTC. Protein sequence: CASSLDRGYGYTF.

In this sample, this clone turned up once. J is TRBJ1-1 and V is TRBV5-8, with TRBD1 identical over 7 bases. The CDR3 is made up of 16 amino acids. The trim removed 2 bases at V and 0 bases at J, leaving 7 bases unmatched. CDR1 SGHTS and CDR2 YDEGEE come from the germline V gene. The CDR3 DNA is TGTGCCAGCAGCTTAATTTGGGGACAGTTGAACACTGAAGCTTTCTTT. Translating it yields CASSLIWGQLNTEAFF. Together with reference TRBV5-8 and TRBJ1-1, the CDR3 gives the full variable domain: EAGVTQSPTHLIKTRGQQATLRCSPISGHTSVYWYQQALGLGLQFLLWYDEGEERNRGNFPPRFSGRQFPNYSSELNVNALELEDSALYLCASSLIWGQLNTEAFFGQGTRLTVV.

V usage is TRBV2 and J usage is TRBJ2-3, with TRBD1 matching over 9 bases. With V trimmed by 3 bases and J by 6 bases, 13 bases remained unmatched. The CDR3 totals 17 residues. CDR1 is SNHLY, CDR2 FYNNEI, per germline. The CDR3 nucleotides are TGTGCCAGCAGTGAGGTTCACAGGGGGCGCGGTGAGGATACGCAGTATTTT. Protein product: CASSEVHRGRGEDTQYF.

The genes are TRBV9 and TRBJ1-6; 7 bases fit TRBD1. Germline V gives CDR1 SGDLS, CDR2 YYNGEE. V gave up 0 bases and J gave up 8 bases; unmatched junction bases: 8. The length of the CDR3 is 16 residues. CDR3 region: CASSVGPGQQDSPLHF. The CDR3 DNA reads TGTGCCAGCAGCGTAGGCCCGGGACAGCAAGATTCACCCCTCCACTTT.

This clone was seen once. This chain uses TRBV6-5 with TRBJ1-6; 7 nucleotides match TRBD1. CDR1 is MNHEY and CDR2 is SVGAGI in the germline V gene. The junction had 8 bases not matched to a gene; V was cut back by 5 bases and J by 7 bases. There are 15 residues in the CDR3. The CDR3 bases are TGTGCCAGCAGTAACCGACAGGGATCCAATTCACCCCTCCACTTT. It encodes CASSNRQGSNSPLHF.

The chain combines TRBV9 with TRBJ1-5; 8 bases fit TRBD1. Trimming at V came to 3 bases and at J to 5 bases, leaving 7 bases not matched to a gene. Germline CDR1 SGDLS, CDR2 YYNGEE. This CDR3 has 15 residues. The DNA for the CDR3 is TGTGCCAGCAGCGCCATAGGACAGGGAGATCAGCCCCAGCATTTT. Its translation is CASSAIGQGDQPQHF.

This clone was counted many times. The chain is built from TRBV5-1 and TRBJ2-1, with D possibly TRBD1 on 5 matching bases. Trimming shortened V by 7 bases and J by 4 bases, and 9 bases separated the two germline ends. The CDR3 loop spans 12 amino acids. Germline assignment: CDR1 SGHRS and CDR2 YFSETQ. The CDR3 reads CASRQSYNEQFF. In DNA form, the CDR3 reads TGCGCCAGCCGACAGTCTTACAATGAGCAGTTCTTC.

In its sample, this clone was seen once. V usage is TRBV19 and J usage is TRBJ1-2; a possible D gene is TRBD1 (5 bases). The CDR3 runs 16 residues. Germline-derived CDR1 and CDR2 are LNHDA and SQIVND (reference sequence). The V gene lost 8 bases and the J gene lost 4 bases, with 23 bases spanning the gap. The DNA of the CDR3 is TGTGCCAGTTATCAGGGAGGTGAACTATGGAGCTATGGCTACACCTTC. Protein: CASYQGGELWSYGYTF. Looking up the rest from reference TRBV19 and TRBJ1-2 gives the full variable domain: DGGITQSPKYLFRKEGQNVTLSCEQNLNHDAMYWYRQDPGQGLRLIYYSQIVNDFQKGDIAEGYSVSREKKESFPLTVTSAQKNPTAFYLCASYQGGELWSYGYTFGSGTRLTVV.

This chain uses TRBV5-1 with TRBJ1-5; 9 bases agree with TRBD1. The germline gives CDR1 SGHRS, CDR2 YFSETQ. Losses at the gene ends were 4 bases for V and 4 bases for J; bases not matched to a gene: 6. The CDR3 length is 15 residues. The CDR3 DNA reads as TGCGCCAGCAGCCCAGGGACAGGGTATAATCAGCCCCAGCATTTT. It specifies CASSPGTGYNQPQHF.